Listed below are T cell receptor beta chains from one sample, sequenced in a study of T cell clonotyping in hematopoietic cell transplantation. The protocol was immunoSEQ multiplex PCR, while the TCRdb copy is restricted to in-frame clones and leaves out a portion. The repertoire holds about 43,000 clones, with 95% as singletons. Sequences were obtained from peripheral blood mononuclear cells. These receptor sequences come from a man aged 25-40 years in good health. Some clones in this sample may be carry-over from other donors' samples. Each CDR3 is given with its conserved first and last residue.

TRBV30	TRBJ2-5	CAWGARGVETQYF
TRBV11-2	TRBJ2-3	CASSSLAGEVKTQYF
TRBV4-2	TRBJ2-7	CASSPEPGFGLEQYF
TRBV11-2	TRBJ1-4	CASSLLTGTVGNEKLFF
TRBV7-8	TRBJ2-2	CASSFGLAVNTGELFF
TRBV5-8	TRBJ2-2	CATVRTVLSRGTGELFF
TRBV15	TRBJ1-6	CATSRDRGVASPLHF
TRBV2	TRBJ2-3	CASRVGGPDTQYF
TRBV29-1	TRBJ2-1	CSVGGYQRNEQFF
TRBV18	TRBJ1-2	CASSRETGDGYTF
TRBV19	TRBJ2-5	CASSITGAQETQYF
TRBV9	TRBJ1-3	CASSTTTRGTIYF
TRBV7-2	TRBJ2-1	CATTQHSGASYNEQFF
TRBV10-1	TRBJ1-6	CASSTGNYNSPLHF
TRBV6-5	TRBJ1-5	CASRPQGLSNQPQHF
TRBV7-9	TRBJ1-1	CATRDSMNTEAFF
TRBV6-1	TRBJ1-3	CASSETGYTIYF
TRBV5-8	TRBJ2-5	CASSFLAGGQETQYF
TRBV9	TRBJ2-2	CASSVVANTGELFF
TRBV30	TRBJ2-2	CAWIRANTGELFF
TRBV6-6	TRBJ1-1	CASSLGQGTEAFF
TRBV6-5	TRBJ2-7	CASRTGTTFTEQYF